These 19 T cell receptor beta chains were all obtained from the same sample, sequenced in a study of blood T cells in healthy people across ages. Then a second PCR, running about 6 to 12 cycles, was carried out with a sample-barcoded 5' primer and a J-beta primer mix. TCRdb independently ran MiXCR on the 5' RACE reads; one entry per CDR3 protein. The table includes 920,000 or so distinct CDR3 sequences, 45% detected once. Sequencing used blood. The receptors stem from a woman aged 55-69 years in good health.

This rearrangement joins TRBV10-2 to TRBJ2-1; D may correspond to TRBD1 or TRBD2 (5 bases each). Germline CDR1 reads WSHSY; CDR2 reads SAAADI. The CDR3 extends over 15 amino acids. V was pared by 4 bases and J by 7 bases, with 17 bases between. The CDR3 loop reads CASSGGETLGNEQFF. The CDR3 bases are TGCGCCAGCAGTGGAGGGGAAACATTGGGGAATGAGCAGTTCTTC.

This clonotype appeared a few times. The genes are TRBV6-2 or TRBV6-3 and TRBJ1-2; 7 nucleotides line up with TRBD1. The CDR3 is 15 residues long. CDR1 and CDR2 from the germline V gene are MNHEY and SVGEGT. Trimming removed 2 bases from V and 2 bases from J; junction bases left unmatched: 5. CDR3 DNA: TGTGCCAGCAGTTACAAGGGGGCGCCGAACTATGGCTACACCTTC. Translated: CASSYKGAPNYGYTF.

This clonotype was counted only a few times. The chain joins TRBV25-1 to TRBJ2-6; 10 nucleotides align to TRBD1. Germline V gene data show CDR1 as MGHDK and CDR2 as SYGVNS. V lost 2 bases, J lost 1 base, and 5 bases stayed unmatched. The CDR3 consists of 18 residues. CDR3 sequence reads: CASSEAGTGASGANVLTF. CDR3 coding DNA: TGTGCCAGCAGTGAAGCCGGGACAGGGGCTTCTGGGGCCAACGTCCTGACTTTC.

This clonotype was observed a few times. The chain couples TRBV27 to TRBJ2-5; the match to TRBD1 covers 10 bases. The CDR3 length is 15 residues. Losses at the gene ends were 4 bases for V and 4 bases for J; bases not matched to a gene: 6. Germline V gene lookup returns CDR1 MNHEY and CDR2 SMNVEV (reference sequence). CDR3 loop: CASSSSGTGVETQYF. CDR3 DNA sequence: TGTGCCAGCAGTTCGTCCGGGACAGGGGTAGAGACCCAGTACTTC.

The CDR3, as DNA: TGTGCCAGCAGCTCCCTTTCCGGGTGGAGGGAGCAGTACTTC. Translated, it gives CASSSLSGWREQYF. The genes are TRBV11-1 and TRBJ2-4, with D perhaps TRBD2 (6 bases). The CDR3 runs 14 residues. Looked up from germline, CDR1 is SGHAT and CDR2 is FQDESV (reference sequence). The V gene lost 4 bases and the J gene lost 13 bases, with 20 bases spanning the gap.

The chain has TRBV29-1 and TRBJ2-1, with 8 bases that match TRBD1. The V gene end was trimmed by 7 bases and the J gene end by 3 bases; junction bases not matched to a gene: 8. Looked up from germline, CDR1 is SQVTM and CDR2 is ANQGSEA. This CDR3 has 14 amino acids. CDR3 sequence reads: CSAEDRAYYNEQFF. CDR3 nucleotides: TGCAGCGCCGAGGACAGGGCGTACTACAATGAGCAGTTCTTC.

The chain has TRBV7-9 and TRBJ2-5; D remains ambiguous. This CDR3 comprises 13 residues. The V and J ends lost 6 bases and 11 bases respectively, with 19 bases between them. Per the germline V gene, CDR1 is SEHNR and CDR2 is FQNEAQ (reference sequence). CDR3 DNA: TGTGCCAGCAGAGACACTACCCACAATGAGCAGTACTTC. Encoded protein: CASRDTTHNEQYF.

This clonotype was observed a few times. At one end, the junction sequence differs from germline, possibly due to a read error. The rearrangement uses TRBV5-1 and TRBJ1-2; D is unresolved. The length of the CDR3 is 13 residues. Germline V gene sequence: CDR1 SGHRS, CDR2 YFSETQ. This CDR3 reads CASGLADNYGYTF. The CDR3 DNA reads as TGCGCCAGCGGCTTGGCCGACAACTATGGCTACACCTTC.

The chain couples TRBV24-1 to TRBJ2-1, with 9 bases aligning to TRBD2. Germline CDR1 reads KGHDR; CDR2 reads SFDVKD. Losses at the gene ends were 5 bases for V and 10 bases for J; bases not matched to a gene: 2. The CDR3 contains 12 residues. CDR3 bases: TGTGCCACCAGTGGGCTAGCGGGGGAGCAGTTCTTC. This codes for CATSGLAGEQFF.

The V call is TRBV6-2 or TRBV6-3, the J call TRBJ2-7, with 7 nucleotides matching TRBD1. Trimming at V came to 4 bases and at J to 2 bases, leaving 14 bases not matched to a gene. CDR1 and CDR2 (germline): MNHEY, SVGEGT. This CDR3 contains 17 residues. The CDR3 reads CASSFPITGQNTYEQYF. The CDR3 nucleotides read TGTGCCAGCAGTTTTCCGATCACGGGACAGAACACCTACGAGCAGTACTTC.

This clonotype has more than one count but fewer than ten. V gene TRBV5-1 combines with J gene TRBJ2-4; D is possibly TRBD1 (7 bases). Trimming left V 4 bases short and J 8 bases short, with 22 bases between. The CDR3 has 16 residues. Germline lookup yields CDR1 SGHRS and CDR2 YFSETQ. CDR3 sequence (DNA): TGCGCCAGCAGCCCCCTCTTGTCGCAGGGGGGTGACATTCAGTACTTC. Translating it yields CASSPLLSQGGDIQYF.

This clonotype was recorded a few times. V is TRBV4-1 and J is TRBJ2-5; perhaps TRBD2 as D (5 bases). Trimming stripped 0 bases from V and 7 bases from J, with 12 bases between. Per the germline V gene, CDR1 is MGHRA and CDR2 is YSYEKL. The CDR3 spans 14 residues. Written as DNA, the CDR3 is TGCGCCAGCAGCCAAGAAACGGGGAAGGGGACCCAGTACTTC. Its translation is CASSQETGKGTQYF.

This chain joins TRBV28 and TRBJ2-1, with TRBD2 identical over 7 bases. The end of the DNA fits TRBJ2-7 better, so the J call may be wrong. The germline V gene has CDR1 MDHEN and CDR2 SYDVKM. The CDR3 covers 13 residues. Written as DNA, the CDR3 is TGTGCCAGCACAGCGGGATTTCGGAATGAGCAGTACTTC. Its translation: CASTAGFRNEQYF.

This clonotype was counted between two and nine times. The rearrangement links TRBV5-5 to TRBJ2-1, with a weak D call TRBD2 (6 bases). The DNA end is more similar to TRBJ2-7, so the J call may be wrong. The CDR3 has 14 residues. CDR1 and CDR2 (germline): SGHKS, YYEKEE (reference sequence). The CDR3, as DNA: TGTGCCAGCGGCAAGGGACTCCGTGACAATGAGCAGTACTTC. This codes for CASGKGLRDNEQYF.

The rearrangement links TRBV20-1 to TRBJ2-5, with 7 bases aligning to TRBD1. The J call may be incorrect, as the DNA end agrees better with TRBJ2-1. The CDR3 has 13 residues. The germline gives CDR1 DFQATT, CDR2 SNEGSKA (reference sequence). The CDR3 is CSAKGASQETQFF. CDR3 in DNA: TGCAGTGCTAAGGGGGCTTCCCAAGAGACCCAGTTCTTC.

The chain uses TRBV4-2 and TRBJ2-1; no clear D gene. The CDR3 totals 13 residues. From germline, CDR1 is LGHNA and CDR2 YNFKEQ. Trimming stripped 0 bases from V and 6 bases from J, with 6 bases between. CDR3 in DNA: TGTGCCAGCAGCCAAGATTTTCTCAATGAGCAGTTCTTC. Amino acid sequence: CASSQDFLNEQFF.

This clonotype came up a few times. The chain uses TRBV12-3 or TRBV12-4 and TRBJ1-1, with 7 bases matching TRBD1. Losses at the gene ends were 6 bases for V and 6 bases for J; bases not matched to a gene: 4. This CDR3 is 12 amino acids long. The chain's CDR3 is CASSPQGAEAFF. The CDR3 region has the DNA TGTGCCAGCAGCCCGCAGGGGGCTGAAGCTTTCTTT.

This clonotype was seen a few times. This rearrangement joins TRBV15 to TRBJ2-3; no clear D gene. The CDR3 totals 12 residues. Between the trimmed V and J ends, which lost 5 bases and 1 base, there was a span of 4 bases. Germline V gene lookup returns CDR1 LNHNV and CDR2 YYDKDF (reference sequence). The CDR3, as DNA: TGTGCCACCAGCCCGGGCACAGATACGCAGTATTTT. Amino acids: CATSPGTDTQYF.

This clonotype was seen once. This chain joins TRBV5-4 and TRBJ2-1, with D perhaps TRBD1 (5 bases). Deletions cut 4 bases from V and 8 bases from J, with 19 bases between. The CDR3 totals 15 residues. Germline V gene data show CDR1 as SGHNT and CDR2 as YYREEE (reference sequence). CDR3 nucleotide sequence: TGTGCCAGCAGCGCAAAGGGGATCCCCCACGATGAGCAGTTCTTC. This gives the protein CASSAKGIPHDEQFF. Looking up the rest from reference TRBV5-4 and TRBJ2-1 gives the full variable domain: ETGVTQSPTHLIKTRGQQVTLRCSSQSGHNTVSWYQQALGQGPQFIFQYYREEENGRGNFPPRFSGLQFPNYSSELNVNALELDDSALYLCASSAKGIPHDEQFFGPGTRLTVL.